These 2 T cell receptor beta chains were sequenced from one sample in a study of CD8 T cells in Susac syndrome. RNA amounts of about 0.45 to 1 ug underwent reverse transcription with random hexamers. TCRdb reprocessed the immunoSEQ multiplex PCR reads with MiXCR, giving one entry per CDR3 protein. Here the sample spans 150,000 to 190,000 distinct CDR3 sequences, about 95% being singletons. The sequencing sample was made of CD8+ T cells from PBMCs. The receptor source for this set is a human donor with multiple sclerosis.

The CDR3 sequence is CASTWGQGGSYEQYF. The CDR3 region has the DNA TGTGCCTCAACATGGGGACAGGGGGGTTCCTACGAGCAGTACTTC. The chain employs TRBV30 and TRBJ2-7, with TRBD1 matching over 11 bases. This CDR3 is 15 amino acids long. The J segment lost 1 base and the V segment lost 7 bases, leaving 9 bases of the junction unmatched. Germline loops: CDR1 GTSNPN, CDR2 SVGIG (reference sequence).

The table lists this clonotype with a count of one. This chain joins TRBV5-1 and TRBJ2-3; no reliable D call. Trimming stripped 4 bases from V and 0 bases from J, with 15 bases between. Germline CDR1 is SGHRS and CDR2 is YFSETQ. The CDR3 has 16 amino acids. As DNA, the CDR3 is TGCGCCAGCAGCCTAACGAATGGCCTCAGCACAGATACGCAGTATTTT. It translates to CASSLTNGLSTDTQYF.